This T cell receptor beta chain was captured by sequencing in a study of long-term antiretroviral therapy in people with HIV. About the study: Earliest sampling preceded the 2015 immediate-ART recommendation by about a decade.

General study findings and limits: Repertoire composition at all time points was dominated by clones that had expanded before ART.

Participants living with HIV all received treatment in the United States. This CDR3 has 15 residues. V lost 5 bases to trimming and J lost 5 bases; unmatched junction nucleotides: 11. CDR1 and CDR2 (germline): LNHDA, SQIVND (reference sequence). At survey level, the immunoSEQ assay was run in its v3.0 version. Only in-frame clones appear in the TCRdb table, and some are missing; sequencing was by immunoSEQ multiplex PCR. The sample gives fewer than 35,000 clones, almost 85% of which show up once; 4.4% is in the top ten. This clone showed up just a few times. No antigen is known for it. This TCR came from a young man with HIV. This chain links TRBV19 with TRBJ1-2; TRBD1 aligns across 7 bases. This specimen was unsorted PBMCs, taken about 3.4 years after starting antiretroviral therapy. The CDR3 coding sequence is TGTGCCAGTAGTCCCCCCCGACAGGGACTATATGGCTACACCTTC. Its protein product is CASSPPRQGLYGYTF.